This TCR beta chain is from a study of CD8+CD57+ T cells in acquired aplastic anemia. Study in general: Mean DNA quantity obtained from sorted CD4+ and CD8+ cells was about 3.5 ug.

Findings and caveats of the study: Some 27 CD8+ CDR3 sequences were shared between patients and controls. No significant patient-versus-control difference appeared in CD8+ Simpson's diversity.

The CDR3 is 16 amino acids. V dropped 4 bases and J dropped 3 bases, with 19 bases sitting between them. CDR1 is DFQATT and CDR2 is SNEGSKA in the germline V gene (reference sequence). Profiling of TCR beta VDJ combinations and CDR3 sequences used genomic DNA as template. TCRdb re-derived calls from the reads in MiXCR, one entry per CDR3 protein. This table holds 400,000 to 450,000 distinct CDR3 sequences, just under 70% found once. In the case of this clonotype: The antigen remains unidentified.

Sequenced: sorted CD4+, CD8+, or CD8+CD57+ T cells (not recorded which) from PBMCs. The V and J genes are TRBV20-1 and TRBJ2-1; perhaps TRBD1 as D (6 bases). This sequence was found in a human donor in good health, serving as a control. CDR3 amino acids: CSAKHWDKRNYNEQFF. For the CDR3, the DNA is TGCAGTGCTAAGCACTGGGACAAACGAAACTACAATGAGCAGTTCTTC.